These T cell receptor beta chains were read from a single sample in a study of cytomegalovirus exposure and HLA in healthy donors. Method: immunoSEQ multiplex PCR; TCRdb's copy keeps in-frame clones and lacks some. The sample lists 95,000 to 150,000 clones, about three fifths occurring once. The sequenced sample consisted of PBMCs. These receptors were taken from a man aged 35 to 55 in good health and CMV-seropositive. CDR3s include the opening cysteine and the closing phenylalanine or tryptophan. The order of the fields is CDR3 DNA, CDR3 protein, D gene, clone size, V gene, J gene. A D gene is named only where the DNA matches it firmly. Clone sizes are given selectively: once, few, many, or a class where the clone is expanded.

cdr3_nt: TGCAGCGTTAGTACGGGGATGCCCACAGATACGCAGTATTTT
cdr3_aa: CSVSTGMPTDTQYF
d_call: .
clone_size: .
v_call: TRBV29-1
j_call: TRBJ2-3

cdr3_nt: TGTGCCAGTAGCTTTGATACAGGTGCAACTAATGAAAAACTGTTTTTT
cdr3_aa: CASSFDTGATNEKLFF
d_call: .
clone_size: .
v_call: TRBV19
j_call: TRBJ1-4

cdr3_nt: TGCAGCGTTGAGCAACCCGGGACTAGCTTAGAGACCCAGTACTTC
cdr3_aa: CSVEQPGTSLETQYF
d_call: TRBD2
clone_size: .
v_call: TRBV29-1
j_call: TRBJ2-5

cdr3_nt: TGTGCCAGCTCAGGCCCCCAGCGGGGGGATAATGAGCAGTTCTTC
cdr3_aa: CASSGPQRGDNEQFF
d_call: TRBD2
clone_size: once
v_call: TRBV18
j_call: TRBJ2-1

cdr3_nt: TGTGCCAGTAGTCAGGCAGGGGGCACCTACAATGAGCAGTTCTTC
cdr3_aa: CASSQAGGTYNEQFF
d_call: TRBD1
clone_size: .
v_call: TRBV19
j_call: TRBJ2-1

cdr3_nt: TGCGCCAGCAGCCCAGTAGGGCGTGGGTCGGGGGAAGCTTTCTTT
cdr3_aa: CASSPVGRGSGEAFF
d_call: .
clone_size: .
v_call: TRBV4-1
j_call: TRBJ1-1

cdr3_nt: TGTGCCAGCAGCCCCGCGGACAGAACGGGCAACGAGCAGTACTTC
cdr3_aa: CASSPADRTGNEQYF
d_call: .
clone_size: .
v_call: TRBV28
j_call: TRBJ2-7

cdr3_nt: TGTGCCAGCTCACAGTCCAGGGTGGAGACCCAGTACTTC
cdr3_aa: CASSQSRVETQYF
d_call: .
clone_size: .
v_call: TRBV18
j_call: TRBJ2-5

cdr3_nt: TGTGCCAGCAGTCTGGACAGGGTCCCCTATGGCTACACCTTC
cdr3_aa: CASSLDRVPYGYTF
d_call: TRBD1
clone_size: few
v_call: TRBV28
j_call: TRBJ1-2

cdr3_nt: TGTGCCAGCACCAGGACAGGGGCGCTCTACGAGCAGTACTTC
cdr3_aa: CASTRTGALYEQYF
d_call: TRBD1
clone_size: .
v_call: TRBV6-5
j_call: TRBJ2-7

cdr3_nt: TGTGCCATCGGCCCAAACAGGCGCAATGAGCAGTTCTTC
cdr3_aa: CAIGPNRRNEQFF
d_call: .
clone_size: .
v_call: TRBV10-3
j_call: TRBJ2-1

cdr3_nt: TGTGCCAGTAGTATAATGACAGGGGCCCTTCGGTATTCACCCCTCCACTTT
cdr3_aa: CASSIMTGALRYSPLHF
d_call: TRBD1
clone_size: .
v_call: TRBV19
j_call: TRBJ1-6